This paragraph covers one TCR beta chain sequence. Its specificity is not known. J lost 4 bases, V lost 1 base, and 5 bases had no gene match. Germline V CDR1 and CDR2: SGHVS, FQNEAQ. This CDR3 comprises 16 residues. This specimen belongs to a study of shared clonotypes between healthy human individuals. Across the whole study: Per donor, three plates held CD4 naive cells, three held CD4 memory, two held CD8 naive and one held CD8 memory. Study observations and caveats: The generation probabilities recorded for non-shared clonotypes fell below those of clonotypes shared by all four donors. Sharing across four donors was highest in naive CD4 (around 5%) and lowest in memory CD8 (around 0.4%).

Terminally differentiated effector memory CD45RA+ cells were excluded from the naive CD8 cells, which were CD45RO-negative and positively selected for CCR7. Method: immunoSEQ multiplex PCR; TCRdb's copy keeps in-frame clones and lacks some. The top ten clones hold 0.11% of a sample with nearly 600,000 clones, roughly 95% of them seen once. V gene TRBV7-8 combines with J gene TRBJ2-7; TRBD2 aligns across 12 bases. The TCR originated in a young woman in good health. Sample: naive CD8+ T cells sorted from blood. DNA for the CDR3: TGTGCCAGCAGCTTAGGGACTAGCGGGATTGCTTACGAGCAGTACTTC. Translation: CASSLGTSGIAYEQYF.